This entry lists 28 T cell receptor beta chains sequenced from one sample in a study of T cells in localized non-small cell lung cancer. Clones were read by immunoSEQ multiplex PCR, and TCRdb kept only the in-frame ones, dropping some. The data contain about 70,000 clones, 86% of them singletons. Sequencing used peripheral blood, obtained before any cancer treatment. Receptors were obtained from a male donor aged 60 or over with stage III squamous cell lung carcinoma.

This clone was counted between two and nine times. The chain combines TRBV30 with TRBJ1-1, with 8 bases matching TRBD1. The CDR3 consists of 16 residues. Germline V lookup: CDR1 GTSNPN, CDR2 SVGIG (reference sequence). After removal of 0 bases from V and 3 bases from J, the junction contained 9 bases not matched to a gene. Here the CDR3 DNA reads TGTGCCTGGAGTGTACGTAGGACAGGGAAGGACACTGAAGCTTTCTTT. It translates to CAWSVRRTGKDTEAFF.

The V call is TRBV7-9, the J call TRBJ2-7; 11 nucleotides align to TRBD2. J gave up 5 bases and V 0 bases, and 6 bases lay outside the gene matches. The CDR3 extends over 16 amino acids. Germline CDR1 SEHNR, CDR2 FQNEAQ (reference sequence). The CDR3 loop is CASSLASRLAGNEQYF. CDR3 nucleotide sequence: TGTGCCAGCAGCTTAGCATCCCGACTAGCGGGGAACGAGCAGTACTTC.

The count of this clone is one. The chain recombines TRBV19 with TRBJ2-1, with D perhaps given as TRBD1 or TRBD2 (5 bases each). From germline, CDR1 is LNHDA and CDR2 SQIVND (reference sequence). V was shortened by 7 bases and J by 4 bases, with 14 bases between the two germline ends. The CDR3 extends over 14 amino acids. As DNA, the CDR3 is TGTGCCAGTACTAGGGGCAGGGAGTACAATGAGCAGTTCTTC. Translation: CASTRGREYNEQFF.

This rearrangement joins TRBV7-2 to TRBJ2-3; possible D gene TRBD2, 5 bases. V lost 5 bases to trimming and J lost 2 bases, with 14 bases between them. CDR1 and CDR2 (germline): SGHTA, FQGNSA. The CDR3 totals 15 residues. The CDR3 coding sequence is TGTGCCAGCAGCCTCAAGGCGGGCTACACAGATACGCAGTATTTT. It encodes CASSLKAGYTDTQYF.

The chain combines TRBV19 with TRBJ2-3; D might be TRBD2 (5 bases). V lost 3 bases and J 1 base, leaving 11 bases between the germline ends. The germline gives CDR1 LNHDA, CDR2 SQIVND (reference sequence). The CDR3 runs to 15 residues. This CDR3 is CASSILGVGTDTQYF. CDR3 nucleotides: TGTGCCAGTAGTATCCTCGGGGTTGGCACAGATACGCAGTATTTT.

V and J are TRBV6-1 and TRBJ2-2; the D gene is possibly TRBD2 (6 bases). The ends were cut back, 6 bases at V and 0 bases at J, with 8 bases in the middle. Germline V gene lookup returns CDR1 MNHNS and CDR2 SASEGT. The CDR3 is made up of 14 amino acids. The CDR3 loop is CASSRLANTGELFF. DNA of the CDR3: TGTGCCAGCAGCCGACTAGCGAACACCGGGGAGCTGTTTTTT.

The chain links TRBV7-2 to TRBJ2-7, with a tentative D call TRBD2 (5 bases). CDR3 length: 13 amino acids. V shed 3 bases and J shed 2 bases, with 8 bases lying between them. The V gene's germline CDR1 is SGHTA and CDR2 FQGNSA. This CDR3 reads CASSFTGTYEQYV. DNA of the CDR3: TGTGCCAGCAGCTTTACCGGGACCTACGAGCAGTACGTC.

The chain's CDR3 is CASSPVPLHF. CDR3 nucleotides: TGTGCCAGCAGTCCCGTGCCCCTCCACTTT. V and J are TRBV6-5 and TRBJ1-6, with D unresolved. Germline loops: CDR1 MNHEY, CDR2 SVGAGI. Deletions cut 5 bases from V and 13 bases from J, with 6 bases between. This CDR3 spans 10 amino acids.

This sequence joins TRBV6-5 and TRBJ1-5; D might be TRBD1 (6 bases). V lost 2 bases and J 6 bases, leaving 11 bases between the germline ends. The CDR3 runs 14 residues. Per germline, CDR1 MNHEY and CDR2 SVGAGI. The CDR3, as DNA: TGTGCCAGCAGTTACCTGGGGGCTGGTCAGCCCCAGCATTTT. Amino acid sequence: CASSYLGAGQPQHF.

This chain links TRBV7-2 with TRBJ2-1; either TRBD1 or TRBD2 may fit D (6 bases each). Germline lookup yields CDR1 SGHTA and CDR2 FQGNSA. Trimming pared 3 bases from V and 6 bases from J, leaving 15 bases between. The CDR3 loop spans 15 amino acids. The CDR3 DNA is TGTGCCAGCAGCTTTGGGGGGCGTAGTGCCAATGAGCAGTTCTTC. The encoded protein is CASSFGGRSANEQFF. The full variable domain, in which reference TRBV7-2 and TRBJ2-1 provide the parts outside the CDR3, is GAGVSQSPSNKVTEKGKDVELRCDPISGHTALYWYRQSLGQGLEFLIYFQGNSAPDKSGLPSDRFSAERTGGSVSTLTIQRTQQEDSAVYLCASSFGGRSANEQFFGPGTRLTVL.

The rearrangement joins TRBV2 to TRBJ1-5; TRBD1 agrees at 11 bases. Germline V gene sequence: CDR1 SNHLY, CDR2 FYNNEI. V trimming: 7 bases; J trimming: 3 bases; junction bases outside the gene matches: 8. CDR3 size: 16 residues. Written as DNA, the CDR3 is TGTGCCAGCACTACCGGGACAGGGGGTTTCAATCAGCCCCAGCATTTT. Protein: CASTTGTGGFNQPQHF.

CDR3 nucleotide sequence: TGCGCCAGCAGCGGCGGCAGCGGGGGGCGCTTCCAAGAGACCCAGTACTTC. Encoded protein: CASSGGSGGRFQETQYF. The chain couples TRBV5-1 to TRBJ2-5; 9 bases fit TRBD2. The CDR3 extends over 17 amino acids. With 4 bases clipped from V and 1 base from J, the junction kept 11 bases outside the gene matches. CDR1 is SGHRS and CDR2 is YFSETQ in the germline V gene.

The chain employs TRBV19 and TRBJ1-5; 11 positions agree with TRBD1. CDR1 is LNHDA, CDR2 SQIVND, per germline (reference sequence). CDR3 length: 15 amino acids. Trimming removed 6 bases from V and 6 bases from J; junction bases left unmatched: 7. CDR3 sequence reads: CASSFGQGAGQPQHF. CDR3 nucleotide sequence: TGTGCCAGTAGCTTTGGACAGGGGGCAGGTCAGCCCCAGCATTTT.

The V and J genes are TRBV7-2 and TRBJ1-2, with D possibly TRBD1 on 5 matching bases. V gave up 5 bases and J gave up 0 bases, with 13 bases separating them. Germline CDR1 reads SGHTA; CDR2 reads FQGNSA. The CDR3 has 15 residues. CDR3 DNA sequence: TGTGCCAGCAGCCCTCTCGACAGACCTAACTATGGCTACACCTTC. Amino acid sequence: CASSPLDRPNYGYTF. Looking up the rest from reference TRBV7-2 and TRBJ1-2 gives the full variable domain: GAGVSQSPSNKVTEKGKDVELRCDPISGHTALYWYRQSLGQGLEFLIYFQGNSAPDKSGLPSDRFSAERTGGSVSTLTIQRTQQEDSAVYLCASSPLDRPNYGYTFGSGTRLTVV.

The chain joins TRBV4-3 to TRBJ1-6; the D gene is possibly TRBD1 (5 bases). V lost 0 bases and J lost 5, with 11 bases in between. This CDR3 is built from 16 residues. CDR1 is LGHNA, CDR2 YSLEER, per germline. The CDR3 loop is CASSQDSGGNNSPLHF. The CDR3 DNA reads as TGCGCCAGCAGCCAAGACTCCGGGGGAAATAATTCACCCCTCCACTTT.

This clone was recorded only once. V and J are TRBV7-9 and TRBJ2-4, with D possibly being TRBD2 (5 bases). The V gene's germline CDR1 is SEHNR and CDR2 FQNEAQ (reference sequence). This CDR3 region has 14 residues. Deletions cut 0 bases from V and 7 bases from J, with 10 bases between. The CDR3 spells CASSLAGATNIQYF. DNA for the CDR3: TGTGCCAGCAGCTTAGCGGGAGCTACGAACATTCAGTACTTC.

The table lists this clone with a count of one. The V call is TRBV19, the J call TRBJ1-2, with 7 positions matching TRBD1. Germline lookup yields CDR1 LNHDA and CDR2 SQIVND (reference sequence). The CDR3 spans 15 residues. V shed 1 base, J shed 4 bases, and the junction held 6 bases outside the gene matches. CDR3 sequence: CASSIGAGGRYGYTF. Written as DNA, the CDR3 is TGTGCCAGTAGTATAGGTGCAGGGGGTCGCTATGGCTACACCTTC.

The chain is built from TRBV5-1 and TRBJ2-1; weak D call: TRBD1 (6 bases). Germline assignment: CDR1 SGHRS and CDR2 YFSETQ. The CDR3 has 17 residues. Trimming pared 2 bases from V and 0 bases from J, leaving 15 bases between. As DNA, the CDR3 is TGCGCCAGCAGCTTCCGGACAGTCAGGAGCTCCTACAATGAGCAGTTCTTC. Translating it yields CASSFRTVRSSYNEQFF.

The J gene is TRBJ2-3, the V gene TRBV15; no clear D gene. Germline lookup yields CDR1 LNHNV and CDR2 YYDKDF (reference sequence). The CDR3 extends over 13 amino acids. V lost 0 bases and J 0 bases, leaving 1 base between the germline ends. The chain's CDR3 is CATSRESTDTQYF. The CDR3 DNA is TGTGCCACCAGCAGAGAAAGCACAGATACGCAGTATTTT.

The rearrangement joins TRBV2 to TRBJ2-7; D is unresolved. The CDR3 is 13 amino acids. CDR1 SNHLY and CDR2 FYNNEI come from the germline V gene. V lost 7 bases and J 0 bases, leaving 10 bases between the germline ends. The CDR3 DNA sequence: TGTGCCAGCAATGAGGTGAGCTCCTACGAGCAGTACTTC. Amino acids: CASNEVSSYEQYF.

As DNA, the CDR3 is TGTGCCAGCAGTGAAGGCGTGCAGCCCCAGCATTTT. This sequence encodes CASSEGVQPQHF. The gene calls are TRBV2 and TRBJ1-5; D is unclear. The CDR3 totals 12 residues. Trimming stripped 1 base from V and 7 bases from J, with 5 bases between. CDR1 SNHLY and CDR2 FYNNEI come from the germline V gene.

The chain is built from TRBV7-6 and TRBJ1-1, with D possibly being TRBD1 (6 bases). Per germline, CDR1 SGHVS and CDR2 FNYEAQ. The CDR3 length is 16 residues. The V end was cut by 6 bases, the J end by 1 base, with 18 bases between. Here the CDR3 DNA reads TGTGCCAGCAGTCCCGATGAGGGGGGATGGAACACTGAAGCTTTCTTT. This translates into CASSPDEGGWNTEAFF.

The rearrangement joins TRBV5-1 to TRBJ2-1; D is undetermined. Germline-derived CDR1 and CDR2 are SGHRS and YFSETQ. This CDR3 contains 12 residues. Between the trimmed V and J ends, which lost 0 bases and 9 bases, there was a span of 7 bases. The CDR3 loop is CASSLEGFEQFF. CDR3 in DNA: TGCGCCAGCAGCTTGGAGGGTTTTGAGCAGTTCTTC.

This clone was seen only once. The V and J genes are TRBV6-1 and TRBJ1-1; D might be TRBD1 (6 bases). This CDR3 has 15 amino acids. Trimming left V 5 bases short and J 4 bases short, with 17 bases between. Germline assignment: CDR1 MNHNS and CDR2 SASEGT. The CDR3 DNA is TGTGCCAGCAGTCCCCAGACAGGCTTTGGCACTGAAGCTTTCTTT. Its translation: CASSPQTGFGTEAFF.

This clone was detected a few times. V and J are TRBV29-1 and TRBJ1-2; TRBD1 aligns across 9 bases. V lost 7 bases to trimming and J lost 4 bases; unmatched junction nucleotides: 10. Germline V gene lookup returns CDR1 SQVTM and CDR2 ANQGSEA. The CDR3 is 14 amino acids. CDR3 in DNA: TGCAGCGCCGGATCACAGGGGGCTGGCTATGGCTACACCTTC. Its protein is CSAGSQGAGYGYTF.

The chain joins TRBV7-9 to TRBJ1-3; no clear D gene. Trimming took off 4 bases at V and 0 bases at J, with 10 bases between the two ends. The CDR3 sequence is 15 residues long. From germline, CDR1 is SEHNR and CDR2 FQNEAQ (reference sequence). As DNA, the CDR3 is TGTGCCAGCAGCTCCGACCTCAGCTCTGGAAACACCATATATTTT. Protein: CASSSDLSSGNTIYF. The variable domain in full, with the rest retrieved from reference TRBV7-9 and TRBJ1-3, is DTGVSQNPRHKITKRGQNVTFRCDPISEHNRLYWYRQTLGQGPEFLTYFQNEAQLEKSRLLSDRFSAERPKGSFSTLEIQRTEQGDSAMYLCASSSDLSSGNTIYFGEGSWLTVV.

This chain uses TRBV10-3 with TRBJ2-5, with D maybe TRBD2 (6 bases). Germline CDR1 ENHRY, CDR2 SYGVKD. Trimming left V 4 bases short and J 5 bases short, with 14 bases between. The length of the CDR3 is 14 residues. The CDR3 sequence: CAISAGAGHETQYF. CDR3 nucleotide sequence: TGTGCCATCAGTGCGGGAGCAGGGCACGAGACCCAGTACTTC.

This chain links TRBV7-6 with TRBJ2-4; 8 bases line up with TRBD1. CDR3 length: 15 residues. The germline V gene has CDR1 SGHVS and CDR2 FNYEAQ. After removal of 3 bases from V and 4 bases from J, the junction contained 5 bases not matched to a gene. CDR3 DNA sequence: TGTGCCAGCAGCTTCCCGGGACAGGATAAAAACATTCAGTACTTC. This codes for CASSFPGQDKNIQYF. The variable domain in full, with the rest retrieved from reference TRBV7-6 and TRBJ2-4, is GAGVSQSPRYKVTKRGQDVALRCDPISGHVSLYWYRQALGQGPEFLTYFNYEAQQDKSGLPNDRFSAERPEGSISTLTIQRTEQRDSAMYRCASSFPGQDKNIQYFGAGTRLSVL.